This T cell receptor beta chain originates from a study of shared clonotypes between healthy human individuals. Sequenced by immunoSEQ multiplex PCR; TCRdb stores in-frame clones only, minus some. The data show around 2.1 million clones, with 93% seen just once and 1.7% held by the top ten. CD45RO-negative cells were positively selected for CCR7, leaving out terminally differentiated effector memory CD45RA+ cells. Germline trimming cut 3 bases from V and 6 bases from J; bases unmatched to any gene: 6. The CDR3 consists of 15 residues. From germline, CDR1 is SQVTM and CDR2 ANQGSEA. The source is a man younger than 35 in good health. Some clones in this sample may be carry-over from other donors' samples. The chain recombines TRBV29-1 with TRBJ2-1; TRBD2 agrees at 12 bases. Material for sequencing was naive CD8+ T cells from PBMCs. The CDR3 sequence: CSVDALAGGPNEQFF. The CDR3 DNA follows: TGCAGCGTTGATGCCCTAGCGGGAGGGCCCAATGAGCAGTTCTTC.